Given below is one TCR beta chain in context. Its target is not known. The sample originates from a study of T cells after yellow fever vaccination. MiXCR, run by TCRdb on the 5' RACE reads, gives a single entry per CDR3 protein. Of fewer than 450,000 distinct CDR3 sequences listed, 11% are singletons. Study-wide results and caveats: Detected again after the booster were most primary-vaccination clones, at 95% to 98% CD4 and 70% to 90% CD8. A small share of clonotypes appeared in both CD4 and CD8 compartments.

Germline lookup yields CDR1 MNHEY and CDR2 SVGEGT. The CDR3 totals 15 residues. Trimming cost V 2 bases and J 4 bases, with 14 bases left between them. The sequence was collected from a man younger than 35 who received the YFV17D yellow fever vaccine. The sequences come from PBMCs, collected on the day of the first yellow fever vaccination. The chain recombines TRBV6-2 or TRBV6-3 with TRBJ2-5; D may be TRBD2 (6 bases). Here the CDR3 reads CASSYGGGPGETQYF. In DNA, the CDR3 is TGTGCCAGCAGTTACGGGGGAGGCCCCGGAGAGACCCAGTACTTC.